This passage covers 8 T cell receptor beta chains from one sample sequenced in a study of identical twins. TCRdb redid the calling of the 5' RACE reads with MiXCR, one entry per CDR3 protein. The table shows under 900,000 distinct CDR3 sequences, with approximately 18% occurring only once. A further study also used this sample, focusing on T cells expressing NK-cell markers.

Sample: PBMCs. These receptors came from a woman between 18 and 30 years old in good health.

The rearrangement links TRBV7-6 to TRBJ2-7; 8 bases fit TRBD2. Germline lookup yields CDR1 SGHVS and CDR2 FNYEAQ. There are 15 residues in the CDR3. The J segment lost 1 base and the V segment lost 2 bases, leaving 4 bases of the junction unmatched. In DNA, the CDR3 is TGTGCCAGCAGCTTATGGGGCGGGGGGTCCTACGAGCAGTACTTC. Translation gives CASSLWGGGSYEQYF.

The chain employs TRBV12-3 or TRBV12-4 and TRBJ2-3; D remains unclear. Trimming shortened V by 5 bases and J by 2 bases, and 14 bases separated the two germline ends. The CDR3 has 15 residues. CDR3 region: CASSHRFQPTDTQYF. The CDR3 bases are TGTGCCAGCAGTCATAGATTCCAACCCACAGATACGCAGTATTTT.

The V gene is TRBV7-2, the J gene TRBJ2-1; D gene unclear. This CDR3 has 16 residues. Germline V gene data show CDR1 as SGHTA and CDR2 as FQGNSA. Trimming cost V 5 bases and J 0 bases, with 14 bases left between them. CDR3 loop: CASSRLGLSSYNEQFF. CDR3 DNA: TGTGCCAGCAGCCGTCTCGGGCTGAGCTCCTACAATGAGCAGTTCTTC.

The chain employs TRBV20-1 and TRBJ2-7, with 7 bases matching TRBD1. There are 15 residues in the CDR3. Trimming cost V 7 bases and J 4 bases; bases outside gene matches: 16. Germline V gene sequence: CDR1 DFQATT, CDR2 SNEGSKA (reference sequence). CDR3 amino acids: CSVQQVKGARYEQYF. CDR3 coding DNA: TGCAGTGTTCAACAAGTAAAGGGGGCGCGGTACGAGCAGTACTTC.

V is TRBV10-3 and J is TRBJ2-3, with D perhaps TRBD2 (5 bases). The CDR3 is 17 amino acids. The germline V gene has CDR1 ENHRY and CDR2 SYGVKD. Deletions cut 0 bases from V and 2 bases from J, with 15 bases between. The CDR3 loop reads CAISESTDGRSTDTQYF. The DNA of the CDR3 is TGTGCCATCAGTGAGTCAACGGATGGGAGATCCACAGATACGCAGTATTTT.

This chain connects TRBV25-1 to TRBJ2-7; D ambiguous. The CDR3 extends over 12 amino acids. The germline V and J ends were trimmed by 2 bases and 5 bases, with 7 bases remaining between them. CDR1 MGHDK and CDR2 SYGVNS come from the germline V gene. Here the CDR3 reads CASSERLHEQYF. The CDR3, as DNA: TGTGCCAGCAGTGAAAGGCTCCACGAGCAGTACTTC.

The chain carries TRBV29-1 and TRBJ2-5; TRBD2 might be the D (5 bases). This CDR3 spans 12 amino acids. V was shortened by 3 bases and J by 3 bases, with 8 bases between the two germline ends. CDR1 and CDR2 from the germline V gene are SQVTM and ANQGSEA. CDR3 sequence (DNA): TGCAGCGTTGATTACGGGAAAGAGACCCAGTACTTC. It is translated as CSVDYGKETQYF.

The sample holds a few counts of this clonotype. The V call is TRBV29-1, the J call TRBJ1-2; D is unresolved. The V end lost 2 bases, the J end lost 7 bases, and 11 bases lay between the germline ends. Germline V gene lookup returns CDR1 SQVTM and CDR2 ANQGSEA. CDR3 length: 12 amino acids. CDR3 DNA: TGCAGCGTTGAAAAGGGAACCTTTGGCTACACCTTC. This gives the protein CSVEKGTFGYTF.